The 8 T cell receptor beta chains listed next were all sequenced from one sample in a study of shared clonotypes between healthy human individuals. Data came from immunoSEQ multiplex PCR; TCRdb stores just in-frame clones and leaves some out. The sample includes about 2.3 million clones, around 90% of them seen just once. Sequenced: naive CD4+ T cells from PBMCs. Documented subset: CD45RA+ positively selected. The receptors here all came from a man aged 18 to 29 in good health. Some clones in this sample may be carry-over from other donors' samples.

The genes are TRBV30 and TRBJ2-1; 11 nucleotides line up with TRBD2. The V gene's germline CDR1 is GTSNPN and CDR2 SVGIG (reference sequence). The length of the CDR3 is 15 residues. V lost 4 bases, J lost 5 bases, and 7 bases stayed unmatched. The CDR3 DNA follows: TGTGCCTGGATAAAGGGACTAGCGGTAGACAATGAGCAGTTCTTC. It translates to CAWIKGLAVDNEQFF.

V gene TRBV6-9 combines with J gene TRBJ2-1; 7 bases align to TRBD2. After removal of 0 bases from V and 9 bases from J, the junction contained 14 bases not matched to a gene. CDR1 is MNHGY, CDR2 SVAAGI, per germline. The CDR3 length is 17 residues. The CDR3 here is CASSYSTPGTKLGEQFF. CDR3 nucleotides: TGTGCCAGCAGTTATTCGACACCCGGGACTAAGCTTGGTGAGCAGTTCTTC.

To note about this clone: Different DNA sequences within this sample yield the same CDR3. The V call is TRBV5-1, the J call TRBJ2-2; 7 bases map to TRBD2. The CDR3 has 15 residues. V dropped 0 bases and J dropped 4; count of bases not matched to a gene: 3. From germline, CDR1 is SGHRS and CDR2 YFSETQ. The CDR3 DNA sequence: TGCGCCAGCAGCTTGGAGGGCGGGAGCACCGGGGAGCTGTTTTTT. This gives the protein CASSLEGGSTGELFF.

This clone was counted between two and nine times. The CDR3 reads CASSEFSVTEAFF. The CDR3, as DNA: TGTGCCAGCAGTGAATTTTCAGTCACTGAAGCTTTCTTT. The chain links TRBV25-1 to TRBJ1-1; D uncertain. CDR1 is MGHDK and CDR2 is SYGVNS in the germline V gene. The CDR3 totals 13 residues. V dropped 1 base and J dropped 4 bases, with 7 bases sitting between them.

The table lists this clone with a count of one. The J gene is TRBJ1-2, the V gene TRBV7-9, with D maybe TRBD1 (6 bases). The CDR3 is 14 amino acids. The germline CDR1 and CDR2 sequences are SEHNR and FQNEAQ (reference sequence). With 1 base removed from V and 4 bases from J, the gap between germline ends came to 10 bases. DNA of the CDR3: TGTGCCAGCAGCTTAGATTCAGGGGTCTATGGCTACACCTTC. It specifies CASSLDSGVYGYTF.

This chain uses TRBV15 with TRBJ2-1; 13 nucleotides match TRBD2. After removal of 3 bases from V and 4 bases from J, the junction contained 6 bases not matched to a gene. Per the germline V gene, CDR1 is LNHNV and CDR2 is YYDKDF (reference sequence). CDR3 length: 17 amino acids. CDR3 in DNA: TGTGCCACCAGCAGGGGACTAGCGGGGACGGAGTACAATGAGCAGTTCTTC. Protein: CATSRGLAGTEYNEQFF.

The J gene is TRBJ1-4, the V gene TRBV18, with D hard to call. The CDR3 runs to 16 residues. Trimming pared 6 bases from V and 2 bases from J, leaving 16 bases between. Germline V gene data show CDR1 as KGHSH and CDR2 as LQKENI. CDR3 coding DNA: TGTGCCAGCTCCCGGGAGAGCATTTCGACTAATGAAAAACTGTTTTTT. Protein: CASSRESISTNEKLFF.

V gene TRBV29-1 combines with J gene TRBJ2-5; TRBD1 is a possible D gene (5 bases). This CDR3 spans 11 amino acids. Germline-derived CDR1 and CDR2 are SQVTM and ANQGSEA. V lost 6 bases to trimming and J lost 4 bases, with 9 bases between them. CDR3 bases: TGCAGCGTCTCTACAGGAGAGACCCAGTACTTC. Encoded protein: CSVSTGETQYF. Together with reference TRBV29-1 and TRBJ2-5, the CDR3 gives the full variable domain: SAVISQKPSRDICQRGTSLTIQCQVDSQVTMMFWYRQQPGQSLTLIATANQGSEATYESGFVIDKFPISRPNLTFSTLTVSNMSPEDSSIYLCSVSTGETQYFGPGTRLLVL.